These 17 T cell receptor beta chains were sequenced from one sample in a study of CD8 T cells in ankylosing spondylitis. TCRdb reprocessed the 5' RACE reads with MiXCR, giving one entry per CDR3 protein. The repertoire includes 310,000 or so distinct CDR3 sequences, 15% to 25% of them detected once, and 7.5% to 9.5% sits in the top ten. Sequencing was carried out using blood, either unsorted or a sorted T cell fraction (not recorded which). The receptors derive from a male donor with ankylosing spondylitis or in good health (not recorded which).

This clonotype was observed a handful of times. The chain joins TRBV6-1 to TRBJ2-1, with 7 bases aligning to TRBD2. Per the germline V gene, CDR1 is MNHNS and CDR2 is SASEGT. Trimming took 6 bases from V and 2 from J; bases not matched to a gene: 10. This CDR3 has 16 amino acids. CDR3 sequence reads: CASSLSSGMAYNEQFF. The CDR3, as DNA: TGTGCCAGCAGCCTCTCTAGCGGAATGGCCTACAATGAGCAGTTCTTC.

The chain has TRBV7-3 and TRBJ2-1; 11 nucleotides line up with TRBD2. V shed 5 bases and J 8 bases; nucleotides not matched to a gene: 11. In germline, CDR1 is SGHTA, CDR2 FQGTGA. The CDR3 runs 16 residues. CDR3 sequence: CASSLDSGRASDEQFF. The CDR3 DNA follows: TGTGCCAGCAGCCTCGATAGCGGGAGGGCCAGCGATGAGCAGTTCTTC.

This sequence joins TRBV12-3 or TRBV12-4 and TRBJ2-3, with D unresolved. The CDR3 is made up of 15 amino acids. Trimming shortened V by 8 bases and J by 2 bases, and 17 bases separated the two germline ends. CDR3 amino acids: CASQFRGAPTDTQYF. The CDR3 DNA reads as TGTGCCAGCCAGTTTCGAGGCGCCCCCACAGATACGCAGTATTTT.

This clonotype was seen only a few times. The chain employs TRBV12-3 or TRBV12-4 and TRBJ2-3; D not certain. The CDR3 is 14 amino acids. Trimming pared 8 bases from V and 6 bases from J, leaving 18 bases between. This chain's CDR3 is CASLLAGSWDTQYF. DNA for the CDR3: TGTGCCAGCCTCCTGGCAGGTTCATGGGATACGCAGTATTTT.

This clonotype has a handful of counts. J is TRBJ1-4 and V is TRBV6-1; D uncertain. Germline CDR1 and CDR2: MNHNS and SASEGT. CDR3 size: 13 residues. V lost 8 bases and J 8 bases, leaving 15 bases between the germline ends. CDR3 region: CASRPRGGEKLFF. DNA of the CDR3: TGTGCCAGCCGTCCCCGGGGAGGGGAAAAACTGTTTTTT.

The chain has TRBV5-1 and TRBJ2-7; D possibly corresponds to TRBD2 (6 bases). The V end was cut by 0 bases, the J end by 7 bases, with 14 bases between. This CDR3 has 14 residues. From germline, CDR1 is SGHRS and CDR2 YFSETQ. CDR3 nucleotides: TGCGCCAGCAGCTTGGCCGGGAGCCCCCAAGAGCAGTACGTC. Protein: CASSLAGSPQEQYV.

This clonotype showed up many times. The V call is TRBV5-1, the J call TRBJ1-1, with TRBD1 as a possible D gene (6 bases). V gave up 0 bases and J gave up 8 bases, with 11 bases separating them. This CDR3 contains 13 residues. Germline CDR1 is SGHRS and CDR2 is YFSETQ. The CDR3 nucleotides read TGCGCCAGCAGCTTGGATGGGGGGCGCGAAGCTTTCTTT. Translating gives CASSLDGGREAFF.

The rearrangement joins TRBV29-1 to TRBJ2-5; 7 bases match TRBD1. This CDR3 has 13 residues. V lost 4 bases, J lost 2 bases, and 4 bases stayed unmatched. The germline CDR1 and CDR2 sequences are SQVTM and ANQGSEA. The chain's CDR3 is CSVGDRVQETQYF. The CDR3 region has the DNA TGCAGCGTTGGGGACAGAGTACAAGAGACCCAGTACTTC. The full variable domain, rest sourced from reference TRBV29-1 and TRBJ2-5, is SAVISQKPSRDICQRGTSLTIQCQVDSQVTMMFWYRQQPGQSLTLIATANQGSEATYESGFVIDKFPISRPNLTFSTLTVSNMSPEDSSIYLCSVGDRVQETQYFGPGTRLLVL.

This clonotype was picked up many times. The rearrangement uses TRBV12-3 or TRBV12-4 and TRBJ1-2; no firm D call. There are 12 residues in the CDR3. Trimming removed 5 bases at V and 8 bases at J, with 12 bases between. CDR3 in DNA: TGTGCCAGCAGTCCTGGTGGGAACGGCTACACCTTC. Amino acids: CASSPGGNGYTF.

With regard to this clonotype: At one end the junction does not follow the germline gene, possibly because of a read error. This CDR3 reads CSARDHGHHSGANVLTF. CDR3 nucleotide sequence: TGCAGTGCTAGAGATCACGGACATCACTCTGGGGCCAACGTCCTAACTTTC. The rearrangement joins TRBV20-1 to TRBJ2-6; maybe TRBD1 (5 bases). The CDR3 extends over 17 amino acids. CDR1 is DFQATT and CDR2 is SNEGSKA in the germline V gene (reference sequence).

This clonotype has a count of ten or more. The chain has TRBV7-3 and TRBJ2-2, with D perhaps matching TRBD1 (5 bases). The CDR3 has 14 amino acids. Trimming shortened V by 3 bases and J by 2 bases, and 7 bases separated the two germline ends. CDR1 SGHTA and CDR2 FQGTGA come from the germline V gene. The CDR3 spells CASSFGHNTGELFF. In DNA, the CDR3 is TGTGCCAGCAGCTTCGGACACAACACCGGGGAGCTGTTTTTT.

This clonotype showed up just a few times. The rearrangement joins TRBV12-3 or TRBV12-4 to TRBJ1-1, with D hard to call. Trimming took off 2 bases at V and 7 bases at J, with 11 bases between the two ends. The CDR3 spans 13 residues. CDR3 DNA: TGTGCCAGCAGTTTAAAGCCCGGCCTTGAAGCTTTCTTT. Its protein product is CASSLKPGLEAFF.

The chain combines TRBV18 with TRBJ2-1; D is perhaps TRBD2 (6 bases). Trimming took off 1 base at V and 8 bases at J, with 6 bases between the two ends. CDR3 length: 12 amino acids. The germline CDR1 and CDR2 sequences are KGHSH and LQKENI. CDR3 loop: CASSPRGDEQFF. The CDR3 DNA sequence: TGTGCCAGCTCACCACGCGGGGATGAGCAGTTCTTC.

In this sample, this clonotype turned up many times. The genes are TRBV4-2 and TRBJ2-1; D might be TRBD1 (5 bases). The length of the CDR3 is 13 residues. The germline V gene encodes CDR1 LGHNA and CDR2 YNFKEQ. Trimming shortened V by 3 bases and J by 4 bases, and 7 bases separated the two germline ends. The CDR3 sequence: CASSHRVYNEQFF. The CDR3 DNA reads TGTGCCAGCAGCCACAGGGTTTACAATGAGCAGTTCTTC.

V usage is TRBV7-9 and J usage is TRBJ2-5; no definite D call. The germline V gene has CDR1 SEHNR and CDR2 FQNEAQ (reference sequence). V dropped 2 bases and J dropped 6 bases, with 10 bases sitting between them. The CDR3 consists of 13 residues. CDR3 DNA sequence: TGTGCCAGCAGCTTAAGTGGAGAAAAGACCCAGTACTTC. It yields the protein CASSLSGEKTQYF.

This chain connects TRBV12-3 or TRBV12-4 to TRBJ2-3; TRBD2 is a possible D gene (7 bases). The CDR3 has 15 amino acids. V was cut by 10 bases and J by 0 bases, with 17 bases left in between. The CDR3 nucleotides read TGTGCCATCTCGTCCGGGGGGCACAGCACAGATACGCAGTATTTT. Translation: CAISSGGHSTDTQYF.

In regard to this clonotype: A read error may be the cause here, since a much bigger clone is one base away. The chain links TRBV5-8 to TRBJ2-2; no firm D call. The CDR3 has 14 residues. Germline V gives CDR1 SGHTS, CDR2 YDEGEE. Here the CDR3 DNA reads TGTACCAGCAGCTTGGCACAGAACACCGGGGAGCTGTTTTTT. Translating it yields CTSSLAQNTGELFF.